This T cell receptor beta chain was identified during a study of CD8 T cells in Susac syndrome. RNA in amounts of about 0.5 to 1 ug was reverse transcribed with random hexamers. The authors amplified TCR beta CDR3 across 54 Vbeta and 13 Jbeta using immunoSEQ multiplex PCR. TCRdb independently ran MiXCR on the immunoSEQ multiplex PCR reads; one entry per CDR3 protein. The profile shows 65,000 to 80,000 distinct CDR3 sequences, 91% of them singletons. From blood CD8+ and CD4+ T cells, the TCR beta chain was sequenced. Stable or active relapsing-remitting multiple sclerosis, untreated and meeting revised McDonald criteria, defined the controls. TEMRA cells underwent FACS enrichment and CD8+ and CD4+ T cells underwent negative isolation. The sample consisted of CD8+ T cells from PBMCs. This sequence was found in a human donor with multiple sclerosis.

The CDR3 sequence: CASSYGTGAFTF. The DNA of the CDR3 is TGTGCCAGCAGCTACGGGACAGGGGCTTTCACCTTC. The V and J genes are TRBV5-6 and TRBJ1-2, with 10 bases lining up with TRBD1. V shed 3 bases and J 13 bases; nucleotides not matched to a gene: 6. The germline V gene has CDR1 SGHDT and CDR2 YYEEEE. There are 12 residues in the CDR3.